The 18 T cell receptor beta chains below were found in one sample sequenced in a study of T cells in Graves' hyperthyroidism and ophthalmopathy. Amplification of TCR beta CDR3 regions was performed using RNA transcripts as template. The HTBI primer set drove a first-round RT-PCR of the TCR CDR3. MiXCR was run by TCRdb on the multiplex PCR reads, yielding one entry per CDR3 protein. The sample shows approximately 430,000 distinct CDR3 sequences, over 12% of them seen only once. Material for sequencing was blood. The receptors were sampled from a man aged 18 to 29 with Graves' ophthalmopathy.

At least ten counts were recorded for this clonotype. V is TRBV11-2 and J is TRBJ2-3; D gene ambiguous. This CDR3 spans 13 amino acids. CDR1 and CDR2 from the germline V gene are SGHAT and FQNNGV. V lost 2 bases, J lost 6 bases, and 9 bases lay in between. The CDR3 DNA sequence: TGTGCCAGCAGCTTATGGAGTCCGGATACGCAGTATTTT. Translating gives CASSLWSPDTQYF.

The chain recombines TRBV11-3 with TRBJ2-5; TRBD2 agrees at 8 bases. The CDR3 is 14 residues long. Germline assignment: CDR1 SGHNT and CDR2 YENEEA. Losses at the gene ends were 5 bases for V and 4 bases for J; bases not matched to a gene: 6. The CDR3: CASSPRTSRETQYF. Here the CDR3 DNA reads TGTGCCAGCAGCCCGAGGACTAGCCGAGAGACCCAGTACTTC.

This clonotype has at least ten counts. J is TRBJ1-1 and V is TRBV28; D is unclear. In germline, CDR1 is MDHEN, CDR2 SYDVKM. The CDR3 totals 13 residues. V lost 7 bases and J lost 1, with 10 bases in between. The CDR3 protein is CASNLRANTEAFF. The CDR3 DNA reads as TGTGCCAGCAATCTCCGGGCGAACACTGAAGCTTTCTTT. Full variable domain (missing parts from reference TRBV28 and TRBJ1-1): DVKVTQSSRYLVKRTGEKVFLECVQDMDHENMFWYRQDPGLGLRLIYFSYDVKMKEKGDIPEGYSVSREKKERFSLILESASTNQTSMYLCASNLRANTEAFFGQGTRLTVV.

This clonotype appeared many times. The chain employs TRBV4-2 and TRBJ2-7, with D hard to call. Germline V lookup: CDR1 LGHNA, CDR2 YNFKEQ. Trimming pared 4 bases from V and 9 bases from J, leaving 19 bases between. This CDR3 spans 14 amino acids. The CDR3 region is CASSPDPARVGQYF. The CDR3 DNA sequence: TGTGCCAGCAGCCCCGACCCAGCTAGGGTAGGGCAGTACTTC.

Regarding this clonotype: Mismatch with germline at one junction end may stem from a read error. J is TRBJ2-1 and V is TRBV2; weak D call: TRBD2 (5 bases). The V gene's germline CDR1 is SNHLY and CDR2 FYNNEI. The CDR3 is 13 amino acids. The CDR3, as DNA: TGTGCCAACAGACTTAGCGCAAACAATGAGCACTTCTTC. It yields the protein CANRLSANNEHFF.

This clonotype was observed at least ten times. V gene TRBV7-9 combines with J gene TRBJ2-7, with D maybe TRBD2 (6 bases). Germline V gives CDR1 SEHNR, CDR2 FQNEAQ (reference sequence). This CDR3 has 15 amino acids. Trimming took off 5 bases at V and 2 bases at J, with 16 bases between the two ends. The chain's CDR3 is CASSPGSGRTYEQYF. In nucleotides, the CDR3 is TGTGCCAGCAGCCCCGGGAGCGGGCGCACCTACGAGCAGTACTTC.

This clonotype was seen more than once but under ten times. The chain recombines TRBV14 with TRBJ2-5; D perhaps matches TRBD2 (6 bases). The germline V gene encodes CDR1 SGHDN and CDR2 FVKESK. The V gene lost 8 bases and the J gene lost 4 bases, with 14 bases spanning the gap. The CDR3 extends over 13 amino acids. Here the CDR3 reads CASHSGGTETQYF. CDR3 sequence (DNA): TGTGCCAGCCATTCCGGGGGAACAGAGACCCAGTACTTC.

The genes are TRBV6-5 and TRBJ2-5; 7 nucleotides match TRBD2. The germline CDR1 and CDR2 sequences are MNHEY and SVGAGI. Germline trimming cut 3 bases from V and 5 bases from J; bases unmatched to any gene: 9. The CDR3 loop spans 15 amino acids. CDR3 in DNA: TGTGCCAGCAGTTATGGGACTGAAGCGGGGGAGACCCAGTACTTC. Translating gives CASSYGTEAGETQYF.

This chain links TRBV18 with TRBJ2-7; D unclear. Germline CDR1 is KGHSH and CDR2 is LQKENI. V lost 3 bases and J lost 2, with 14 bases in between. This CDR3 comprises 15 residues. In nucleotides, the CDR3 is TGTGCCAGCTCACCCCGGAAAACAGCAGCCTACGAGCAGTACTTC. Translating it yields CASSPRKTAAYEQYF.

This clonotype has a count of ten or more. The rearrangement joins TRBV7-6 to TRBJ2-1, with 7 bases identical to TRBD1. With 5 bases clipped from V and 6 bases from J, the junction kept 7 bases outside the gene matches. Germline V lookup: CDR1 SGHVS, CDR2 FNYEAQ. The CDR3 is made up of 14 amino acids. The CDR3: CASSPNRGGNEQFF. CDR3 in DNA: TGTGCCAGCAGCCCAAACAGGGGTGGCAATGAGCAGTTCTTC. The full variable domain, with the rest looked up from reference TRBV7-6 and TRBJ2-1, is GAGVSQSPRYKVTKRGQDVALRCDPISGHVSLYWYRQALGQGPEFLTYFNYEAQQDKSGLPNDRFSAERPEGSISTLTIQRTEQRDSAMYRCASSPNRGGNEQFFGPGTRLTVL.

This clonotype was counted only a few times. This chain uses TRBV19 with TRBJ1-1; 9 bases line up with TRBD1. Germline CDR1 LNHDA, CDR2 SQIVND (reference sequence). The CDR3 has 14 amino acids. The V and J ends lost 7 bases and 7 bases, in that order; junction bases with no gene match: 10. CDR3 sequence: CASTDMGQGGEAFF. The DNA of the CDR3 is TGTGCCAGTACCGATATGGGACAGGGAGGTGAAGCTTTCTTT.

This clonotype showed up just a few times. The chain links TRBV29-1 to TRBJ1-1; TRBD1 is a possible D gene (5 bases). The CDR3 runs 14 residues. Germline CDR1 reads SQVTM; CDR2 reads ANQGSEA. V was shortened by 1 base and J by 13 bases, with 22 bases between the two germline ends. The CDR3 is CSVEGDVTAPGLFF. CDR3 DNA sequence: TGCAGCGTTGAAGGGGATGTGACGGCTCCGGGGCTTTTCTTT.

The chain combines TRBV4-1 with TRBJ1-2, with 8 bases that match TRBD1. Trimming removed 1 base from V and 4 bases from J; junction bases left unmatched: 5. There are 15 residues in the CDR3. Looked up from germline, CDR1 is MGHRA and CDR2 is YSYEKL. CDR3 in DNA: TGCGCCAGCAGCCAAGGAACTACAGGGGGCTATGGCTACACCTTC. Translation: CASSQGTTGGYGYTF.

The chain carries TRBV19 and TRBJ2-7, with 7 bases fitting TRBD1. The CDR3 runs 15 residues. CDR1 and CDR2 from the germline V gene are LNHDA and SQIVND (reference sequence). Unmatched junction bases numbered 9, after V lost 4 bases and J lost 3 bases. The CDR3 here is CASSKTGKTFYEQYF. CDR3 in DNA: TGTGCCAGTAGTAAGACAGGGAAGACCTTCTACGAGCAGTACTTC.

This clonotype has a count of ten or more. The chain recombines TRBV7-3 with TRBJ2-7; D is unresolved. This CDR3 has 15 residues. The germline gives CDR1 SGHTA, CDR2 FQGTGA. V lost 0 bases to trimming and J lost 2 bases, with 11 bases between them. In DNA, the CDR3 is TGTGCCAGCAGCTTAACCGCGGCTTTACCCTACGAGCAGTACTTC. Protein sequence: CASSLTAALPYEQYF.

This clonotype came up a few times. DNA for the CDR3: TGCAGCGTAGCTGCGGCCCGGGGGCCCCAAGAGACCCAGTACTTC. It translates to CSVAAARGPQETQYF. V is TRBV29-1 and J is TRBJ2-5; D possibly matches TRBD1 or TRBD2 (6 bases each). This CDR3 is built from 15 residues. Trimming shortened V by 6 bases and J by 1 base, and 18 bases separated the two germline ends. Germline lookup yields CDR1 SQVTM and CDR2 ANQGSEA.

This clonotype has at least ten counts. V and J are TRBV9 and TRBJ2-2; weak D call: TRBD2 (6 bases). V was trimmed by 0 bases and J by 6 bases, leaving 9 bases between them. CDR3 size: 14 residues. Germline CDR1 and CDR2: SGDLS and YYNGEE. CDR3 protein: CASSVAGASGELFF. CDR3 bases: TGTGCCAGCAGCGTAGCGGGAGCGTCCGGGGAGCTGTTTTTT.

J is TRBJ2-4 and V is TRBV13; no reliable D call. Per germline, CDR1 PRHDT and CDR2 FYEKMQ (reference sequence). V was clipped by 2 bases and J by 6 bases, with 14 bases between them. The CDR3 has 15 amino acids. The CDR3 DNA reads as TGTGCCAGCAGCTTATGGTCAGGTCAAATAAACATTCAGTACTTC. It encodes CASSLWSGQINIQYF.